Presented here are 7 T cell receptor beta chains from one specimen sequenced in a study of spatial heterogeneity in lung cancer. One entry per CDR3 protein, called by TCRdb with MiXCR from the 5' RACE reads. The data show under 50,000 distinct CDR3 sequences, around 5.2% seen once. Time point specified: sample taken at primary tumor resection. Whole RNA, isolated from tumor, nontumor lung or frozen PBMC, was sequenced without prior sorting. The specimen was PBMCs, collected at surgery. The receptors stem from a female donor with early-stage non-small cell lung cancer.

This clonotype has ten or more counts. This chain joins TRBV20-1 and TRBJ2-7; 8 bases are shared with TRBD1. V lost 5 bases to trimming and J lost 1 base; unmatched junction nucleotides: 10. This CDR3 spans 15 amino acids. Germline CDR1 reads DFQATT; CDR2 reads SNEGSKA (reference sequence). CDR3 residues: CSAFRTGKVSYEQYF. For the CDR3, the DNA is TGCAGTGCTTTCAGGACAGGGAAGGTATCCTACGAGCAGTACTTC.

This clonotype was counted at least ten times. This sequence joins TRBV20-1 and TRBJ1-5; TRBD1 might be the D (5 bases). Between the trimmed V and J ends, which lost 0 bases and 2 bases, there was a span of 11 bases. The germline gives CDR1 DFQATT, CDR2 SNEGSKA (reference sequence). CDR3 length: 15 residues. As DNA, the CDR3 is TGCAGTGCTAGAGATCCCAGGGTGGGCAATCAGCCCCAGCATTTT. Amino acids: CSARDPRVGNQPQHF.

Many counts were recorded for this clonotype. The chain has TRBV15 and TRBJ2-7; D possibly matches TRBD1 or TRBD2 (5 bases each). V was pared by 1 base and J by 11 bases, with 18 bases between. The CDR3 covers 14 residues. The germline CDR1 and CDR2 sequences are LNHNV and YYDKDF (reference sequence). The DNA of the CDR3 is TGTGCCACCAGCAGAGGAGGGCGAAGTGGCAGGGAGTACTTC. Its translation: CATSRGGRSGREYF.

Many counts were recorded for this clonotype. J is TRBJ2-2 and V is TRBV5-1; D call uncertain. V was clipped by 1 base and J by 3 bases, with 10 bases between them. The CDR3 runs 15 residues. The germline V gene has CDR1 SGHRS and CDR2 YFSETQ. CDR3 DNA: TGCGCCAGCAGCTTGCAGACCACGGACACCGGGGAGCTGTTTTTT. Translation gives CASSLQTTDTGELFF.

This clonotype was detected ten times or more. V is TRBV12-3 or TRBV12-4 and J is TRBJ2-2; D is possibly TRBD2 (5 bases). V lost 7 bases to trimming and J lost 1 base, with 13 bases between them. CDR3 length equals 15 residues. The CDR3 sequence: CASTRTELNTGELFF. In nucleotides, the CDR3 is TGTGCCAGCACCCGGACTGAACTGAACACCGGGGAGCTGTTTTTT.

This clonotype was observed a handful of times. The CDR3 DNA sequence: TGTGCCAGCTCACAATCGACAGGTCTTAATTCACCCCTCCACTTT. This sequence encodes CASSQSTGLNSPLHF. This chain connects TRBV18 to TRBJ1-6; D is perhaps TRBD1 (6 bases). Trimming pared 4 bases from V and 6 bases from J, leaving 13 bases between. The germline V gene has CDR1 KGHSH and CDR2 LQKENI. The CDR3 loop spans 15 amino acids.

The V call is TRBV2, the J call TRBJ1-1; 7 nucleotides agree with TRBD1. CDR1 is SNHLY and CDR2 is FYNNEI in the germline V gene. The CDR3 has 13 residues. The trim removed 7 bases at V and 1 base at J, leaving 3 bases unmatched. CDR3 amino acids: CASTGGANTEAFF. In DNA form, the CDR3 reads TGTGCCAGCACAGGGGGAGCGAACACTGAAGCTTTCTTT.